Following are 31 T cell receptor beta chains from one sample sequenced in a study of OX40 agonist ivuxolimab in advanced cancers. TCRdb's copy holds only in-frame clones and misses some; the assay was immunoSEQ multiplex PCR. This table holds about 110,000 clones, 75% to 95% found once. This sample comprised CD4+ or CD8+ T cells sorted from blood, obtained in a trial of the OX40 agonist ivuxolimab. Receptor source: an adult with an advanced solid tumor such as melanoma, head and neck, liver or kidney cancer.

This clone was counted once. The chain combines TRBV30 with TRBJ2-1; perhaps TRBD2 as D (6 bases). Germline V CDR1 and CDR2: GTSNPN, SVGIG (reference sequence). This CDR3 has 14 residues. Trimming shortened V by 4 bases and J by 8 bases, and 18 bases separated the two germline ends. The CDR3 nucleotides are TGTGCCTGGACCCGTCGACTAGGCGGCGATGAGCAGTTCTTC. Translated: CAWTRRLGGDEQFF.

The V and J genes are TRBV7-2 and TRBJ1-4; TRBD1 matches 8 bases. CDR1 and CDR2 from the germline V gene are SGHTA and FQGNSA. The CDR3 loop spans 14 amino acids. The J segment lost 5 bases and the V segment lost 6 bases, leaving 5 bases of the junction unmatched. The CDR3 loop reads CASRPTGVNEKLFF. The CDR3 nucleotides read TGTGCCAGCAGGCCGACAGGGGTGAATGAAAAACTGTTTTTT.

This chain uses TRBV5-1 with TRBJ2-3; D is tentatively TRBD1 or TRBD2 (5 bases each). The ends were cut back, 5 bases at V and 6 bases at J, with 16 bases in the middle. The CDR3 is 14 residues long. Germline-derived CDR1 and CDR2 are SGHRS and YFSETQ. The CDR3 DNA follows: TGCGCCAGCAGTTGGGCCGGGACCATTGATACGCAGTATTTT. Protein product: CASSWAGTIDTQYF.

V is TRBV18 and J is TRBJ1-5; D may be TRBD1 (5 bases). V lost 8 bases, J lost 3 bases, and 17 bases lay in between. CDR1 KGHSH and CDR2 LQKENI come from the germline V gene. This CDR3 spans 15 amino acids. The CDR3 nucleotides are TGTGCCAGCCCCGGGGGGTTACTCTTCAATCAGCCCCAGCATTTT. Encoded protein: CASPGGLLFNQPQHF.

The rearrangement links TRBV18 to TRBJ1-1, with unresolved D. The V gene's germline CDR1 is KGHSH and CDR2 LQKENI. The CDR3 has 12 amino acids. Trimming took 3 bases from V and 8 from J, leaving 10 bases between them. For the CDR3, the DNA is TGTGCCAGCTCACCCTCAGGAGACGAAGCTTTCTTT. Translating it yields CASSPSGDEAFF.

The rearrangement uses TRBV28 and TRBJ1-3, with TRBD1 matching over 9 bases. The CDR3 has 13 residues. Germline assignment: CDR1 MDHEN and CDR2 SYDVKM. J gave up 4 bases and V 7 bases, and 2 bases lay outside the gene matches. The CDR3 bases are TGTGCCAGCACACAGGGGGCCGGAAACACCATATATTTT. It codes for CASTQGAGNTIYF. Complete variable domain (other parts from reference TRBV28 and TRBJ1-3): DVKVTQSSRYLVKRTGEKVFLECVQDMDHENMFWYRQDPGLGLRLIYFSYDVKMKEKGDIPEGYSVSREKKERFSLILESASTNQTSMYLCASTQGAGNTIYFGEGSWLTVV.

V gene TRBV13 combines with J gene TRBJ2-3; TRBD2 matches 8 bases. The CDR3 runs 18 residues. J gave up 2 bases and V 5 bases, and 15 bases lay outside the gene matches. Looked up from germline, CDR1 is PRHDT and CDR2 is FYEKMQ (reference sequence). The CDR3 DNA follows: TGTGCCAGCAGCCCACTCCCTCAGCGGGGGCCCACCACAGATACGCAGTATTTT. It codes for CASSPLPQRGPTTDTQYF.

The CDR3 protein is CASSFSLEAFF. CDR3 DNA sequence: TGTGCCAGCAGTTTCAGCCTTGAAGCTTTCTTT. This sequence joins TRBV2 and TRBJ1-1; no reliable D call. The germline CDR1 and CDR2 sequences are SNHLY and FYNNEI. Trimming cost V 5 bases and J 7 bases, with 8 bases left between them. CDR3 length: 11 residues. Combining the CDR3 with reference TRBV2 and TRBJ1-1 gives the whole variable domain EPEVTQTPSHQVTQMGQEVILRCVPISNHLYFYWYRQILGQKVEFLVSFYNNEISEKSEIFDDQFSVERPDGSNFTLKIRSTKLEDSAMYFCASSFSLEAFFGQGTRLTVV.

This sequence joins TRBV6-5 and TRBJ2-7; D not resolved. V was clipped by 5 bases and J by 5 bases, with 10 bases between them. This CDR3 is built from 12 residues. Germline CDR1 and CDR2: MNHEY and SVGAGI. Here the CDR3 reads CASSGPTDEQYF. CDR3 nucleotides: TGTGCCAGCAGTGGACCCACGGACGAGCAGTACTTC.

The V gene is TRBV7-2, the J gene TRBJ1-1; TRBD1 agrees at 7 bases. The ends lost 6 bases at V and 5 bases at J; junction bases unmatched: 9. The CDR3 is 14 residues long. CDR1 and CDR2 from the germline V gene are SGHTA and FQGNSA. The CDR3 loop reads CASSLRVRGTEAFF. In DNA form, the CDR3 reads TGTGCCAGCAGTCTTAGGGTCAGGGGGACTGAAGCTTTCTTT.

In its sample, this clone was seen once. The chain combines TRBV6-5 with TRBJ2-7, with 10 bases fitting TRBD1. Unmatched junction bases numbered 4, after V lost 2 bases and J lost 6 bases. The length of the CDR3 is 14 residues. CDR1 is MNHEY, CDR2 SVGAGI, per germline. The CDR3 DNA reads TGTGCCAGCAGTTACGGGGACAGGGGTTTCGAGCAGTACTTC. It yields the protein CASSYGDRGFEQYF.

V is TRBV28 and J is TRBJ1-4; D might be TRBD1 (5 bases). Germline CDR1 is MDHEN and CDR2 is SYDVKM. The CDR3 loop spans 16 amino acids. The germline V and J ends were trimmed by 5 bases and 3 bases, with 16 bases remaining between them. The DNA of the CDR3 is TGTGCCAGCAGTCCCCCAAGACAGCAATCTAATGAAAAACTGTTTTTT. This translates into CASSPPRQQSNEKLFF.

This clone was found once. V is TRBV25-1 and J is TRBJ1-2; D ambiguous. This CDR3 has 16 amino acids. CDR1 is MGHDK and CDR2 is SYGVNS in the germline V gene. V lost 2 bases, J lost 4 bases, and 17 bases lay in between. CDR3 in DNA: TGTGCCAGCAGTGAAGGGCACAGCTCCCGGGGCTATGGCTACACCTTC. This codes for CASSEGHSSRGYGYTF.

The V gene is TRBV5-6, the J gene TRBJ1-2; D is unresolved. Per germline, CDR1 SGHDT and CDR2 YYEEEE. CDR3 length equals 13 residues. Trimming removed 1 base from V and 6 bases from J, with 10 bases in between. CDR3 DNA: TGTGCCAGCAGCTTGTACAATCTGGATGGCTACACCTTC. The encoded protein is CASSLYNLDGYTF.

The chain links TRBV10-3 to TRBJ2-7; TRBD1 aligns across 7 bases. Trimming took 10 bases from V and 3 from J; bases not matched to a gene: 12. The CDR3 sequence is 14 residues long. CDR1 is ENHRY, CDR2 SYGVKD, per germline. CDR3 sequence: CATLDGTVDYEQYF. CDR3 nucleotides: TGTGCCACCCTCGACGGGACAGTAGACTACGAGCAGTACTTC.

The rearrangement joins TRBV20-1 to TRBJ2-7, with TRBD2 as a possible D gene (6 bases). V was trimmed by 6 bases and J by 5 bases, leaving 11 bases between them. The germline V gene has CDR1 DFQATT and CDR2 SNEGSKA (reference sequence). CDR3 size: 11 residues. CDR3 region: CSAPRGDEQYF. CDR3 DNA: TGCAGTGCCCCCCGCGGGGACGAGCAGTACTTC.

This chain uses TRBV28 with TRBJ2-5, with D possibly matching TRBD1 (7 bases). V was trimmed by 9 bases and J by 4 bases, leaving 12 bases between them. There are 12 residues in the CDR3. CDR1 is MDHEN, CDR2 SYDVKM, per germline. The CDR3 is CASGGTAETQYF. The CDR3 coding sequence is TGTGCCAGTGGGGGGACAGCAGAGACCCAGTACTTC.

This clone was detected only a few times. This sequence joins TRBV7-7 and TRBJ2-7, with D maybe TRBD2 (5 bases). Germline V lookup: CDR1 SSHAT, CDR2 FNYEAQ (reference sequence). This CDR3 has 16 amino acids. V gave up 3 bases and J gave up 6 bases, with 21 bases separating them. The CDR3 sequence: CASSLWRRRSKCEQYF. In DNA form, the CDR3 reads TGTGCCAGCAGCTTGTGGAGGCGACGGAGCAAGTGCGAGCAGTACTTC. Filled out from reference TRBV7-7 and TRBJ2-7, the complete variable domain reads GAGVSQSPRYKVTKRGQDVTLRCDPISSHATLYWYQQALGQGPEFLTYFNYEAQPDKSGLPSDRFSAERPEGSISTLTIQRTEQRDSAMYRCASSLWRRRSKCEQYFGPGTRLTVT.

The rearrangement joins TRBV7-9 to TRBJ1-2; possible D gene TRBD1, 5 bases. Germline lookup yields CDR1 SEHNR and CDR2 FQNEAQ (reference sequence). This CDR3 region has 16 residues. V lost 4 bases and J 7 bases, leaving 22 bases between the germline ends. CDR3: CASSSAPTRGSSGYTF. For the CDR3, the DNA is TGTGCCAGCAGCTCGGCCCCGACTAGGGGATCTTCTGGCTACACCTTC.

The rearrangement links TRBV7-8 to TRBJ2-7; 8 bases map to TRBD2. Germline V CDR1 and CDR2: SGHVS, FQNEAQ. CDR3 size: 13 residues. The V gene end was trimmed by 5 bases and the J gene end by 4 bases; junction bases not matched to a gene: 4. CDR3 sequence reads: CASSAGRAYEQYF. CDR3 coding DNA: TGTGCCAGCAGCGCCGGGAGGGCTTACGAGCAGTACTTC.

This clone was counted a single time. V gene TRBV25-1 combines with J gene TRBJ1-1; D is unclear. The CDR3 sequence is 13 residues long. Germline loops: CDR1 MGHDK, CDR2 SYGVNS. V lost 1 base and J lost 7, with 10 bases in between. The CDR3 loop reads CASSESSEGEAFF. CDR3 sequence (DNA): TGTGCCAGCAGTGAATCTTCCGAGGGTGAAGCTTTCTTT.

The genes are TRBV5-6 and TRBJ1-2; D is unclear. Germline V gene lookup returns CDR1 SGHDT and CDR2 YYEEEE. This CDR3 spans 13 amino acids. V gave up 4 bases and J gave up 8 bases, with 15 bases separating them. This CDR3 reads CASSQSWAQGYTF. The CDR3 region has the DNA TGTGCCAGCAGCCAAAGCTGGGCCCAGGGCTACACCTTC.

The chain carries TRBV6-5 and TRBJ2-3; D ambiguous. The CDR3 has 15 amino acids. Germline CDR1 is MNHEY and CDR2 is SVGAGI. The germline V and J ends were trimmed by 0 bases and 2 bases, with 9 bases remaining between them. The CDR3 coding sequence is TGTGCCAGCAGTTACTCGTCCCCGACCACAGATACGCAGTATTTT. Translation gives CASSYSSPTTDTQYF.

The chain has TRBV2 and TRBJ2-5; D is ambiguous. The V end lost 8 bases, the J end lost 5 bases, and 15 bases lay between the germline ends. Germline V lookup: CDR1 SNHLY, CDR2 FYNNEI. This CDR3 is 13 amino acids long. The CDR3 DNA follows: TGTGCCAGCCTTAACAGATTCCGCGAGACCCAGTACTTC. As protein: CASLNRFRETQYF. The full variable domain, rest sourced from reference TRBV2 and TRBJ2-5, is EPEVTQTPSHQVTQMGQEVILRCVPISNHLYFYWYRQILGQKVEFLVSFYNNEISEKSEIFDDQFSVERPDGSNFTLKIRSTKLEDSAMYFCASLNRFRETQYFGPGTRLLVL.

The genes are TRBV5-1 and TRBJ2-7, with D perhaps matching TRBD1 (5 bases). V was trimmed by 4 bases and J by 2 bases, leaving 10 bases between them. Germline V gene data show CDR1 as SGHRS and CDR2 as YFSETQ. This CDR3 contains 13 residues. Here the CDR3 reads CASSVSRAYEQYF. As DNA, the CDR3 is TGCGCCAGCAGCGTCTCCAGGGCCTACGAGCAGTACTTC. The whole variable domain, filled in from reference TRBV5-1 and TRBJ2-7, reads KAGVTQTPRYLIKTRGQQVTLSCSPISGHRSVSWYQQTPGQGLQFLFEYFSETQRNKGNFPGRFSGRQFSNSRSEMNVSTLELGDSALYLCASSVSRAYEQYFGPGTRLTVT.

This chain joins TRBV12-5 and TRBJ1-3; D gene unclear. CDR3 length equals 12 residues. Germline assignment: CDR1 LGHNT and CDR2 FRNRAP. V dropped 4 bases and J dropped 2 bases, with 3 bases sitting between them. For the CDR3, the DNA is TGTGCTAGTGGTTATACTGGAAACACCATATATTTT. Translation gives CASGYTGNTIYF. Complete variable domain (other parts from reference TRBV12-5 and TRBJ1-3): DARVTQTPRHKVTEMGQEVTMRCQPILGHNTVFWYRQTMMQGLELLAYFRNRAPLDDSGMPKDRFSAEMPDATLATLKIQPSEPRDSAVYFCASGYTGNTIYFGEGSWLTVV.

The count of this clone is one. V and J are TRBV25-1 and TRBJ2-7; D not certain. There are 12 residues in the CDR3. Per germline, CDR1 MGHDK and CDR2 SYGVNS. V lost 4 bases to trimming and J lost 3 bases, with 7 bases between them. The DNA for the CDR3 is TGTGCCAGCAGTGCGTTTAACTACGAGCAGTACTTC. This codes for CASSAFNYEQYF.

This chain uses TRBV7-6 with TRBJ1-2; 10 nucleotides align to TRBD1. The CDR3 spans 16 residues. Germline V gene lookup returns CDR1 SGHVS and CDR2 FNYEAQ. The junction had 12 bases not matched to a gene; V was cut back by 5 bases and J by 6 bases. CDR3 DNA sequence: TGTGCCAGCAGCCCAGCAGGACAGGGGGTTGTCCATGGCTACACCTTC. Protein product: CASSPAGQGVVHGYTF. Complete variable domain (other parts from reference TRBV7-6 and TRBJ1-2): GAGVSQSPRYKVTKRGQDVALRCDPISGHVSLYWYRQALGQGPEFLTYFNYEAQQDKSGLPNDRFSAERPEGSISTLTIQRTEQRDSAMYRCASSPAGQGVVHGYTFGSGTRLTVV.

The CDR3 DNA sequence: TGTGCCAGCAGCCCAGCCCCGACAGGGCTAGCTGGAAACACCATATATTTT. As protein: CASSPAPTGLAGNTIYF. The chain employs TRBV7-9 and TRBJ1-3; TRBD1 aligns across 7 bases. The CDR3 runs to 17 residues. Germline lookup yields CDR1 SEHNR and CDR2 FQNEAQ (reference sequence). Unmatched junction bases numbered 12, after V lost 5 bases and J lost 2 bases. Full variable domain (rest looked up from reference TRBV7-9 and TRBJ1-3): DTGVSQNPRHKITKRGQNVTFRCDPISEHNRLYWYRQTLGQGPEFLTYFQNEAQLEKSRLLSDRFSAERPKGSFSTLEIQRTEQGDSAMYLCASSPAPTGLAGNTIYFGEGSWLTVV.

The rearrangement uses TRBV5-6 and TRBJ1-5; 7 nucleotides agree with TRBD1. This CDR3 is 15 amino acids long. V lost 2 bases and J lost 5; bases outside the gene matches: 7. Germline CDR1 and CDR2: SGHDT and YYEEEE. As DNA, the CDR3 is TGTGCCAGCAGCTTTGGAGACAGGGTGGATCAGCCCCAGCATTTT. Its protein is CASSFGDRVDQPQHF.

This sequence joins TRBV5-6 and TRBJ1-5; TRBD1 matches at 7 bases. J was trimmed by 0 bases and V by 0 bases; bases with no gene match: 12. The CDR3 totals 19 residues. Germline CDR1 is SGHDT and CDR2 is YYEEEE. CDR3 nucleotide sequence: TGTGCCAGCAGCTTGGTACCCGGGACAGATGAAGATAGCAATCAGCCCCAGCATTTT. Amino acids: CASSLVPGTDEDSNQPQHF.